This T cell receptor (beta chain) is drawn from a study of shared clonotypes between healthy human individuals. General study results and limits: On the whole, naive subsets had larger estimated richness than memory subsets had. Read depth was anticipated to influence clonotype sharing among donors.

Concerning this clone itself: Its antigen remains unidentified.

V trimming: 2 bases; J trimming: 4 bases; junction bases outside the gene matches: 10. Looked up from germline, CDR1 is KGHSH and CDR2 is LQKENI. The CDR3 is 19 amino acids. Assay used: immunoSEQ multiplex PCR; TCRdb lists only in-frame clones, some missing. The table has around 510,000 clones, about 96% seen once. The source of this sequence is a woman in her 30s in good health. The V call is TRBV18, the J call TRBJ2-6; 11 nucleotides match TRBD1. What was sequenced was naive CD4+ T cells sorted from blood. This sample's subset: CD45RA+ positively selected. The CDR3 sequence: CASSPAGTGGSGGANVLTF. In DNA form, the CDR3 reads TGTGCCAGCTCACCAGCCGGGACAGGGGGTTCTGGCGGGGCCAACGTCCTGACTTTC.